This T cell receptor beta chain was recorded in a study of T cell repertoires in cytomegalovirus infection. Background on the study: Public TCR beta signatures were indicative of both CMV infection and a matching HLA type.

Study-level results: Using cumulative public TCR beta family frequency, the authors identified those who carried CMV together with the relevant HLA. CMV-specific HLA-C-restricted TCR beta clonotypes dominated the ex vivo response.

This clonotype was counted a few times. The antigen remains unidentified. TCRdb re-called the reads through MiXCR, storing one row per CDR3 protein. The table has roughly 720,000 distinct CDR3 sequences, 35% to 40% seen once. The CDR3 extends over 16 amino acids. J gave up 4 bases and V 6 bases, and 11 bases lay outside the gene matches. Sequencing was done on a sample of PBMCs. The TCR originated in a human donor in good health (CMV status not recorded). Some clones in this sample may be carry-over from other donors' samples. This chain links TRBV12-3 or TRBV12-4 with TRBJ2-2; TRBD2 aligns across 7 bases. CDR3 sequence: CASSTPRLAATGELFF. The CDR3 DNA follows: TGTGCCAGCAGCACCCCTAGGCTAGCGGCCACCGGGGAGCTGTTTTTT.